These T cell receptor gamma chains were read from a single sample in a study of Vδ1+ human thymocytes. TCRdb re-processed the multiplex PCR reads via CATT. Of 9,500 to 13,000 gamma-chain clones listed, around 40% are singletons. Sequencing was performed on Vdelta1+ gamma-delta thymocytes from the thymus. The receptors here all came from a boy less than two years old who had congenital heart surgery. Both conserved end residues are part of each CDR3. Each record gives: J gene, V gene, clone size, CDR3 protein, CDR3 DNA. The size field is filled for only some rows; it gives once, few, many or a size class.

j_gene: TRGJ1/TRGJ2
v_gene: TRGV3
abundance: NA
CDR3aa: CATWDRQYYKKLF
CDR3nt: TGTGCCACCTGGGACAGGCAGTATTATAAGAAACTCTTT

j_gene: TRGJ1/TRGJ2
v_gene: TRGV8
abundance: few
CDR3aa: CATWDGGYRKLF
CDR3nt: TGTGCCACCTGGGATGGCGGTTATAGGAAACTCTTT

j_gene: TRGJ1/TRGJ2
v_gene: TRGV9
abundance: few
CDR3aa: CALWEVRFDYYKKLF
CDR3nt: TGTGCCTTGTGGGAGGTGCGATTCGATTATTATAAGAAACTCTTT

j_gene: TRGJ1/TRGJ2
v_gene: TRGV9
abundance: NA
CDR3aa: CALWEVHPLYYKKLF
CDR3nt: TGTGCCTTGTGGGAGGTGCACCCTCTTTATTATAAGAAACTCTTT

j_gene: TRGJ1/TRGJ2
v_gene: TRGV9
abundance: NA
CDR3aa: CALWEANLYYKKLF
CDR3nt: TGTGCCTTGTGGGAGGCGAACCTTTATTATAAGAAACTCTTT

j_gene: TRGJ1/TRGJ2
v_gene: TRGV9
abundance: NA
CDR3aa: CALWEVLGEKLF
CDR3nt: TGTGCCTTGTGGGAGGTGCTGGGAGAGAAACTCTTT

j_gene: TRGJ1/TRGJ2
v_gene: TRGV3
abundance: NA
CDR3aa: CATWDRFGKLF
CDR3nt: TGTGCCACCTGGGACAGGTTCGGGAAACTCTTT

j_gene: TRGJ1/TRGJ2
v_gene: TRGV4
abundance: NA
CDR3aa: CATGGNYYKKLF
CDR3nt: TGTGCCACCGGGGGGAATTATTATAAGAAACTCTTT

j_gene: TRGJP2
v_gene: TRGV3
abundance: NA
CDR3aa: CATWDIWGSDWIKTF
CDR3nt: TGTGCCACCTGGGACATTTGGGGAAGTGATTGGATCAAGACGTTT

j_gene: TRGJ1/TRGJ2
v_gene: TRGV5
abundance: NA
CDR3aa: CATWDRPSYYKKLF
CDR3nt: TGTGCCACCTGGGACAGGCCCTCCTATTATAAGAAACTCTTT

j_gene: TRGJ1/TRGJ2
v_gene: TRGV5
abundance: NA
CDR3aa: CATWTYYYKKLF
CDR3nt: TGTGCCACCTGGACCTATTATTATAAGAAACTCTTT

j_gene: TRGJ1/TRGJ2
v_gene: TRGV4
abundance: medium-sized
CDR3aa: CATWDGNYYKKLF
CDR3nt: TGTGCCACCTGGGATGGGAATTATTATAAGAAACTCTTT

j_gene: TRGJ1/TRGJ2
v_gene: TRGV3
abundance: few
CDR3aa: CATWDRQYKKLF
CDR3nt: TGTGCCACCTGGGACAGGCAATATAAGAAACTCTTT

j_gene: TRGJ1/TRGJ2
v_gene: TRGV9
abundance: few
CDR3aa: CALWEPNYKKLF
CDR3nt: TGTGCCTTGTGGGAGCCCAATTATAAGAAACTCTTT

j_gene: TRGJ1/TRGJ2
v_gene: TRGV5
abundance: few
CDR3aa: CATWDRLRYKKLF
CDR3nt: TGTGCCACCTGGGACAGGCTACGTTATAAGAAACTCTTT

j_gene: TRGJ1/TRGJ2
v_gene: TRGV2
abundance: few
CDR3aa: CATWDGRYKKLF
CDR3nt: TGTGCCACCTGGGACGGGCGGTATAAGAAACTCTTT

j_gene: TRGJ1/TRGJ2
v_gene: TRGV9
abundance: few
CDR3aa: CALWYYKKLF
CDR3nt: TGCGCCTTGTGGTATTATAAGAAACTCTTT

j_gene: TRGJ1/TRGJ2
v_gene: TRGV3
abundance: NA
CDR3aa: CATWDGEYKKLF
CDR3nt: TGTGCCACCTGGGACGGGGAGTATAAGAAACTCTTT

j_gene: TRGJ1/TRGJ2
v_gene: TRGV9
abundance: few
CDR3aa: CALWEIDSNYYKKLF
CDR3nt: TGTGCCTTGTGGGAGATCGATTCGAATTATTATAAGAAACTCTTT

j_gene: TRGJP1
v_gene: TRGV9
abundance: NA
CDR3aa: CALWEVRDATGWFKIF
CDR3nt: TGTGCCTTGTGGGAGGTGCGGGATGCCACTGGTTGGTTCAAGATATTT

j_gene: TRGJ1/TRGJ2
v_gene: TRGV3
abundance: NA
CDR3aa: CATWDRRYYKKLF
CDR3nt: TGTGCCACCTGGGACAGACGTTATTATAAGAAACTCTTT

j_gene: TRGJ1/TRGJ2
v_gene: TRGV3
abundance: few
CDR3aa: CATWDSRHYKKLF
CDR3nt: TGTGCCACCTGGGACAGTCGACATTATAAGAAACTCTTT

j_gene: TRGJ1/TRGJ2
v_gene: TRGV9
abundance: NA
CDR3aa: CALWEGNKKLF
CDR3nt: TGTGCCTTGTGGGAGGGTAATAAGAAACTCTTT

j_gene: TRGJ1/TRGJ2
v_gene: TRGV3
abundance: NA
CDR3aa: CATWDRPVCYKKLF
CDR3nt: TGTGCCACCTGGGACAGGCCGGTGTGTTATAAGAAACTCTTT

j_gene: TRGJ1/TRGJ2
v_gene: TRGV9
abundance: few
CDR3aa: CALWEVRMGYKKLF
CDR3nt: TGTGCCTTGTGGGAGGTGCGGATGGGGTATAAGAAACTCTTT

j_gene: TRGJ1/TRGJ2
v_gene: TRGV9
abundance: few
CDR3aa: CALWEGTRKKLF
CDR3nt: TGTGCCTTGTGGGAGGGGACGCGAAAGAAACTCTTT

j_gene: TRGJ1/TRGJ2
v_gene: TRGV2
abundance: NA
CDR3aa: CATWDRLEFEDYKKLF
CDR3nt: TGTGCCACCTGGGACAGGCTCGAATTTGAGGATTATAAGAAACTCTTT

j_gene: TRGJ1/TRGJ2
v_gene: TRGV9
abundance: few
CDR3aa: CALWEYKKLF
CDR3nt: TGTGCCTTGTGGGAATATAAGAAACTCTTT

j_gene: TRGJ1/TRGJ2
v_gene: TRGV4
abundance: NA
CDR3aa: CATWDGPGYKKLF
CDR3nt: TGTGCCACCTGGGATGGGCCGGGTTATAAGAAACTCTTT